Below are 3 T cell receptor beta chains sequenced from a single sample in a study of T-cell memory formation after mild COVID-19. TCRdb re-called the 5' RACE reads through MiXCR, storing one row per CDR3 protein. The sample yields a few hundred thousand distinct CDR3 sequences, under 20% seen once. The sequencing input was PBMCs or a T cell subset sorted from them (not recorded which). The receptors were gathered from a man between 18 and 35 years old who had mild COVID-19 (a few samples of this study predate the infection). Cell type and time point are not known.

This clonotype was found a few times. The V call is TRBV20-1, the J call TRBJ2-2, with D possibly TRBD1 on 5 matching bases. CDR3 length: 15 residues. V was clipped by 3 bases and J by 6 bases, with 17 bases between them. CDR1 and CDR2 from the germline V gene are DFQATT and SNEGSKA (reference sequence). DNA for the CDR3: TGCAGTGCTAGGCAGGGAAGTAAAGTTGCCGGGGAGCTGTTTTTT. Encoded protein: CSARQGSKVAGELFF.

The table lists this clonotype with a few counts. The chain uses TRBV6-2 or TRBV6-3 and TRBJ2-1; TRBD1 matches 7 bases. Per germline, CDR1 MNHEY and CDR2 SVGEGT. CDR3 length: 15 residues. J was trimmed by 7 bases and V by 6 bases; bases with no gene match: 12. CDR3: CASSLTGPLGNEQFF. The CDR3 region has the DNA TGTGCCAGCAGCCTGACAGGGCCCTTGGGGAATGAGCAGTTCTTC.

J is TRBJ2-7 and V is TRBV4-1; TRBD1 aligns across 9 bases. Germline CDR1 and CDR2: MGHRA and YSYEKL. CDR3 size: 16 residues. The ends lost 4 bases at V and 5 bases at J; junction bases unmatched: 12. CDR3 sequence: CASSLKTGGAVHEQYF. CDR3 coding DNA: TGCGCCAGCAGCCTAAAAACAGGGGGCGCGGTCCACGAGCAGTACTTC.